The clone carrying this T cell receptor beta chain was counted many times. The antigen is undetermined. This sample was taken from a study of early T cells in non-severe SARS-CoV-2 infection. Study summary: Sequencing used unsorted whole-blood bulk RNA, so chains lack pairing. The study's findings and limits: The VDJdb matching leaned toward anti-spike CD8 responses and overlooked private and CD4 specificities.

Individual cDNA molecules received unique molecular identifiers during library preparation. TCRdb used MiXCR to reprocess the 5' RACE reads, holding one entry per CDR3 protein. The sample carries about 48,000 distinct CDR3 sequences, about 5.6% recorded once. V shed 8 bases and J shed 5 bases, with 16 bases lying between them. The CDR3 consists of 14 residues. The germline V gene encodes CDR1 SGHAT and CDR2 FQNNGV. The specimen sequenced was whole blood. This rearrangement joins TRBV11-2 to TRBJ2-1; the D gene is possibly TRBD2 (6 bases). The sequence was collected from an adult who was a healthcare worker with PCR-confirmed SARS-CoV-2 infection or an uninfected control (not recorded which). The CDR3 protein is CASAIGGTDNEQFF. The CDR3 bases are TGTGCCAGCGCTATCGGGGGAACCGACAATGAGCAGTTCTTC.